This T cell receptor beta chain was profiled in a study of Graves' ophthalmopathy and Graves' hyperthyroidism. Overall study findings and caveats: Also, most clonotypes expanded in the thyroid above 0.001 frequency appeared in blood.

Amplification targeted the TCR beta CDR3 regions, with RNA transcripts as the source material. The first-round RT-PCR employed HTBI primers together with the Qiagen OneStep RT-PCR kit. A multiplex PCR was then performed as the second round. TCRdb independently ran MiXCR on the multiplex PCR reads; one entry per CDR3 protein. Of around 1.1 million distinct CDR3 sequences listed, around a third were seen once; the top ten hold 8.5% to 14%. Comment on this clonotype: Its antigen is as yet unknown.

Patients were excluded if they had other autoimmune diseases or uncontrolled infections, and likewise if pregnancy or lactation applied. The CDR3 spans 16 residues. Germline-derived CDR1 and CDR2 are DFQATT and SNEGSKA (reference sequence). V was pared by 5 bases and J by 4 bases, with 15 bases of the junction left unmatched. The origin of this receptor is an adult man with Graves' hyperthyroidism. The sequenced material came from peripheral blood or thyroid tissue (not recorded which). This chain links TRBV20-1 with TRBJ2-5, with TRBD2 matching over 8 bases. Here the CDR3 reads CSACGGPGGRGETQYF. The CDR3 DNA is TGCAGTGCTTGCGGGGGGCCGGGGGGGCGCGGAGAGACCCAGTACTTC.